This is a list of T cell receptor beta chains from one sample in a study of blood T cells in healthy people across ages. TCRdb fed the 5' RACE reads into MiXCR, producing one record per CDR3 protein. The sample comprises roughly 1.9 million distinct CDR3 sequences, 39% of which are singletons, and 23% rests with the top ten. The sequencing sample was made of blood. The receptors originated from a human donor in good health. The CDR3 runs from the conserved cysteine through the conserved F or W. A D gene is named only where the DNA matches it firmly. Clone sizes are given selectively: once, few, many, or a class where the clone is expanded.

V	J	size	D	CDR3	DNA
TRBV6-6	TRBJ2-7	few	.	CASSYEYREVSEQYF	TGTGCCAGCAGTTATGAATACAGGGAAGTTTCCGAGCAGTACTTC
TRBV6-2/TRBV6-3	TRBJ2-1	few	.	CASNSLGHPYNEQFF	TGTGCCAGCAACTCGCTGGGACACCCCTACAATGAGCAGTTCTTC
TRBV7-2	TRBJ2-7	.	TRBD2	CASSLPAGAREQYF	TGTGCCAGCAGCTTACCAGCGGGGGCCAGGGAGCAGTACTTC
TRBV7-6	TRBJ2-1	few	TRBD2	CASSPATGGHNEQFF	TGTGCCAGCAGCCCCGCAACGGGGGGGCATAATGAGCAGTTCTTC
TRBV6-2/TRBV6-3	TRBJ1-1	few	.	CASVMGAEAFF	TGTGCCAGCGTTATGGGGGCTGAAGCTTTCTTT
TRBV6-5	TRBJ2-7	.	TRBD1	CASKGTGSYEQYF	TGTGCCAGCAAGGGGACAGGCTCCTACGAGCAGTACTTC
TRBV6-6	TRBJ1-6	.	.	CASSYSGINSLHF	TGTGCCAGCAGTTACTCGGGAATAAATTCCCTCCACTTT
TRBV5-1	TRBJ1-2	once	TRBD1	CASSPYGQGDGYTF	TGCGCCAGCAGCCCATATGGACAGGGAGATGGCTACACCTTC
TRBV5-1	TRBJ2-1	few	TRBD1	CASSLFRQGAGEQFF	TGCGCCAGCAGCCTATTTCGACAGGGGGCGGGTGAGCAGTTCTTC
TRBV7-3	TRBJ2-3	few	.	CASSLNVRNTQYF	TGTGCCAGCAGCTTAAACGTAAGGAATACGCAGTATTTT
TRBV9	TRBJ2-6	.	.	CASNAREGWAGANVLTF	TGTGCCAGCAACGCGAGAGAGGGTTGGGCTGGGGCCAACGTCCTGACTTTC
TRBV28	TRBJ1-5	.	.	CASKEGPTNQPQHF	TGTGCCAGCAAGGAGGGGCCAACAAATCAGCCCCAGCATTTT
TRBV5-1	TRBJ1-2	.	TRBD1	CASSLVQGVGAANYGYTF	TGCGCCAGCAGCTTGGTACAGGGGGTCGGCGCCGCTAACTATGGCTACACCTTC
TRBV15	TRBJ2-4	.	.	CATSSQGNIQYF	TGTGCCACCAGCTCTCAGGGAAACATTCAGTACTTC
TRBV10-3	TRBJ1-4	.	TRBD1	CAISESGQGSEKLFF	TGTGCCATCAGTGAGTCAGGACAGGGGAGTGAAAAACTGTTTTTT
TRBV29-1	TRBJ2-4	few	.	CSVGAGVGGENIQYF	TGCAGCGTTGGAGCTGGAGTTGGGGGAGAGAACATTCAGTACTTC
TRBV7-6	TRBJ2-2	.	TRBD1	CASSRDRETGELFF	TGTGCCAGCAGCCGCGACAGGGAAACCGGGGAGCTGTTTTTT
TRBV9	TRBJ2-3	.	.	CASSVASEEITDTQYF	TGTGCCAGCAGCGTAGCTTCGGAGGAGATCACAGATACGCAGTATTTT
TRBV3-1	TRBJ1-5	.	.	CASSQDYGTNQPQHF	TGTGCCAGCAGCCAAGATTACGGCACCAATCAGCCCCAGCATTTT
TRBV12-3/TRBV12-4	TRBJ1-4	.	.	CASNRGESEKLFF	TGTGCCAGCAATCGGGGGGAGAGTGAAAAACTGTTTTTT
TRBV9	TRBJ2-7	once	TRBD1	CASSVAGQGLNEQYF	TGTGCCAGCAGCGTAGCTGGACAGGGATTGAACGAGCAGTACTTC
TRBV6-5	TRBJ1-2	few	.	CASSYSLVGNSPYGYTF	TGTGCCAGCAGTTACTCTCTGGTAGGGAACTCCCCCTATGGCTACACCTTC
TRBV20-1	TRBJ1-5	.	TRBD1	CSVLRGQSNQPQHF	TGCAGTGTGTTAAGGGGACAGAGCAATCAGCCCCAGCATTTT
TRBV6-6	TRBJ2-5	.	TRBD2	CASSPGTSGPQETQYF	TGTGCCAGCAGTCCGGGGACTAGCGGCCCTCAAGAGACCCAGTACTTC
TRBV25-1	TRBJ1-2	few	.	CASTGPPNYGYTF	TGTGCCAGCACCGGGCCACCTAACTATGGCTACACCTTC
TRBV5-1	TRBJ2-1	few	.	CASSLGQGRGYQNEQFF	TGCGCCAGCAGCTTGGGGCAGGGGCGAGGATATCAGAATGAGCAGTTCTTC
TRBV9	TRBJ2-3	.	.	CASSAVGTTDTQYF	TGTGCCAGCAGCGCAGTGGGGACCACAGATACGCAGTATTTT
TRBV6-1	TRBJ1-5	.	.	CASRDSNRPQHF	TGTGCCAGCAGGGACAGCAATCGGCCCCAGCATTTT
TRBV7-2	TRBJ2-2	few	.	CASSLWGGELFF	TGTGCCAGCAGCTTGTGGGGCGGGGAGCTGTTTTTT
TRBV24-1	TRBJ2-3	.	.	CATSDGQKATDTQYF	TGTGCCACCAGTGATGGACAAAAGGCGACAGATACGCAGTATTTT
TRBV9	TRBJ2-1	few	.	CASSAPLGGLYNEQFF	TGTGCCAGCAGCGCACCGCTCGGGGGCCTCTACAATGAGCAGTTCTTC
TRBV7-2	TRBJ2-3	.	.	CASSWPGVGTDTQYF	TGTGCCAGCAGTTGGCCCGGGGTGGGCACAGATACGCAGTATTTT
TRBV7-6	TRBJ2-7	.	.	CASSLRRGIGYEQYF	TGTGCCAGCAGCTTAAGACGGGGGATCGGCTACGAGCAGTACTTC
TRBV5-1	TRBJ2-5	.	TRBD1	CASSVGQGQGTQYF	TGCGCCAGCAGCGTCGGACAGGGCCAAGGGACCCAGTACTTC
TRBV7-8	TRBJ1-4	.	.	CASSTLSWGVGEKLFF	TGTGCCAGCAGCACCCTATCATGGGGCGTAGGTGAAAAACTGTTTTTT
TRBV7-2	TRBJ2-1	.	TRBD2	CASSLARQGLHYNEQFF	TGTGCCAGCAGCTTAGCACGCCAGGGACTACACTACAATGAGCAGTTCTTC
TRBV12-3/TRBV12-4	TRBJ1-2	few	.	CASSPIATFGYTF	TGTGCCAGCAGTCCGATTGCTACCTTTGGCTACACCTTC
TRBV7-9	TRBJ1-1	once	.	CASIQITVNTEAFF	TGTGCCAGCATCCAAATTACAGTGAACACTGAAGCTTTCTTT
TRBV18	TRBJ2-5	few	.	CASSPGEAKYF	TGTGCCAGCTCACCAGGAGAGGCCAAGTACTTC
TRBV7-2	TRBJ1-4	few	.	CASSLVTGLEKLFF	TGTGCCAGCAGCTTAGTCACGGGCCTAGAAAAACTGTTTTTT
TRBV20-1	TRBJ2-7	many	.	CSARERRLAGVYEQYF	TGCAGTGCTAGAGAACGAAGACTAGCAGGGGTGTACGAGCAGTACTTC
TRBV9	TRBJ1-1	few	.	CASSATGMNTEAFF	TGTGCCAGCAGCGCTACAGGGATGAACACTGAAGCTTTCTTT
TRBV4-1	TRBJ1-4	few	TRBD1	CASSQEDRRATNEKLFF	TGCGCCAGCAGCCAAGAGGACAGGCGGGCAACTAATGAAAAACTGTTTTTT
TRBV5-5	TRBJ2-1	few	.	CASSLWGGRGNYNEQFF	TGTGCCAGCAGCCTTTGGGGGGGGCGCGGGAACTACAATGAGCAGTTCTTC
TRBV28	TRBJ1-1	.	.	CASSFIAEAFF	TGTGCCAGCAGTTTTATCGCTGAAGCTTTCTTT
TRBV20-1	TRBJ1-1	once	TRBD1	CSAGTSTGLTEAFF	TGCAGTGCTGGGACTTCGACAGGGTTAACTGAAGCTTTCTTT
TRBV6-5	TRBJ1-1	few	.	CASSYSPLRTEAFF	TGTGCCAGCAGTTACAGTCCCCTCCGAACTGAAGCTTTCTTT
TRBV4-3	TRBJ2-3	.	.	CASSQESAPFGPDTQYF	TGCGCCAGCAGCCAAGAAAGTGCGCCGTTTGGCCCAGATACGCAGTATTTT
TRBV4-3	TRBJ2-1	.	.	CASSQVSTSWNEQFF	TGCGCCAGCAGCCAAGTTAGTACTTCCTGGAATGAGCAGTTCTTC
TRBV28	TRBJ2-7	.	.	CATQGGGGTYEQYF	TGTGCCACCCAAGGGGGCGGGGGAACCTACGAGCAGTACTTC
TRBV20-1	TRBJ1-2	.	TRBD1	CSARPPTGGHGYTF	TGCAGTGCTAGACCTCCAACAGGGGGCCATGGCTACACCTTC
TRBV6-1	TRBJ2-1	.	.	CASRENSYNEQFF	TGTGCCAGCAGGGAGAACTCCTACAATGAGCAGTTCTTC
TRBV7-2	TRBJ2-4	.	.	CASSWNKGIGNIQYF	TGTGCCAGCAGCTGGAATAAGGGGATAGGAAACATTCAGTACTTC
TRBV6-2/TRBV6-3	TRBJ2-1	.	.	CASVAQDEQFF	TGTGCCAGTGTGGCCCAGGATGAGCAGTTCTTC
TRBV7-2	TRBJ2-7	.	.	CASSHDKYEQYF	TGTGCCAGCAGCCACGATAAATACGAGCAGTACTTC